These 20 T cell receptor beta chains originate from one sample sequenced in a study of molecular identifiers for immune sequencing clone quantification. Each CDR3 protein is one row after TCRdb ran MiXCR on the PCR reads. The profile shows nearly 650,000 distinct CDR3 sequences, around 25% of them singletons. Input material: naive CD8+ T cells from blood, with Jurkat cell RNA spiked in. The sample's subset: FACS-sorted CD8+CD4-CCR7+CD45RA+ naive T cells. Source of these receptors: a human donor in good health. Some libraries in this study had Jurkat cell RNA spiked in.

Ten or more counts support this clonotype. The gene calls are TRBV7-9 and TRBJ1-6, with unresolved D. Germline V gene sequence: CDR1 SEHNR, CDR2 FQNEAQ (reference sequence). The V end lost 4 bases, the J end lost 11 bases, and 18 bases lay between the germline ends. This CDR3 comprises 15 residues. CDR3 sequence reads: CASSSTNLGVAPLHF. CDR3 DNA: TGTGCCAGCAGCTCAACAAACCTGGGCGTTGCACCCCTCCACTTT.

This clonotype was detected ten times or more. The chain couples TRBV6-2 or TRBV6-3 to TRBJ1-1, with D possibly being TRBD1 (5 bases). The CDR3 contains 16 residues. The V end was cut by 4 bases, the J end by 0 bases, with 15 bases between. Germline V gene lookup returns CDR1 MNHEY and CDR2 SVGEGT. The CDR3: CASSSPYGTMNTEAFF. CDR3 DNA sequence: TGTGCCAGCAGTTCCCCTTACGGGACCATGAACACTGAAGCTTTCTTT.

J is TRBJ1-2 and V is TRBV14, with D hard to call. The CDR3 extends over 16 amino acids. Germline CDR1 reads SGHDN; CDR2 reads FVKESK. V lost 1 base, J lost 0 bases, and 12 bases lay in between. Here the CDR3 reads CASSQVGSIANYGYTF. The CDR3 DNA follows: TGTGCCAGCAGCCAAGTTGGCAGCATAGCTAACTATGGCTACACCTTC.

This clonotype showed up many times. The CDR3 does not end in the conserved phenylalanine or tryptophan, so this is likely a read error. No DNA is shown, since the ends of the CDR3 on it are uncertain; the CDR3 is the one TCRdb lists. J is TRBJ2-1 and V is TRBV11-2; the table gives TRBD1 as D, unverified against the DNA. Per the germline V gene, CDR1 is SGHAT and CDR2 is FQNNGV. The CDR3 has 11 residues if both end residues are counted. CDR3: CASSLEGHWLL.

V is TRBV7-8 and J is TRBJ2-3; D unresolved. The V gene's germline CDR1 is SGHVS and CDR2 FQNEAQ. Trimming took 1 base from V and 2 from J, leaving 19 bases between them. The CDR3 length is 18 residues. The CDR3 nucleotides read TGTGCCAGCAGCTTAGATTCTTTGGGCAATTACTACACAGATACGCAGTATTTT. Protein product: CASSLDSLGNYYTDTQYF.

The table lists this clonotype with many counts. The chain has TRBV12-5 and TRBJ1-5, with 7 bases fitting TRBD1. CDR1 and CDR2 (germline): LGHNT, FRNRAP. The V segment lost 3 bases and the J segment 0 bases; nucleotides outside the gene matches: 8. The CDR3 runs to 17 residues. CDR3: CASGFLTDRVSNQPQHF. CDR3 sequence (DNA): TGTGCTAGTGGTTTTTTAACCGACAGGGTTAGCAATCAGCCCCAGCATTTT.

The sample holds a few counts of this clonotype. The CDR3, as DNA: TGTGCCAGCAGCCCGGACAGGGCCCACGAGCAGTACTTC. Translation gives CASSPDRAHEQYF. The chain employs TRBV13 and TRBJ2-7, with 8 bases aligning to TRBD1. Germline CDR1 reads PRHDT; CDR2 reads FYEKMQ (reference sequence). V dropped 5 bases and J dropped 5; count of bases not matched to a gene: 5. This CDR3 spans 13 amino acids.

For this clonotype: Given a much more abundant clone one base away, this may be a read error. The V call is TRBV14, the J call TRBJ2-5; D is uncertain. The CDR3 is made up of 15 amino acids. CDR1 and CDR2 (germline): SGHDN, FVKESK. The CDR3 DNA sequence: TGTGCCAGCAGCCAAGAAAGGCGACTCAAAGAGCCCCAGTACTTC. Translating it yields CASSQERRLKEPQYF.

This chain connects TRBV29-1 to TRBJ2-7; 8 bases fit TRBD1. Per germline, CDR1 SQVTM and CDR2 ANQGSEA. The V and J ends lost 3 bases and 4 bases, in that order; junction bases with no gene match: 5. This CDR3 region has 13 residues. The CDR3 DNA follows: TGCAGCGTTGATGGCAGGGGGCCGTACGAGCAGTACTTC. This codes for CSVDGRGPYEQYF.

This clonotype has only one observation. J is TRBJ2-7 and V is TRBV7-9; 7 nucleotides line up with TRBD2. The CDR3 extends over 18 amino acids. Germline-derived CDR1 and CDR2 are SEHNR and FQNEAQ (reference sequence). V shed 4 bases, J shed 0 bases, and the junction held 15 bases outside the gene matches. CDR3 residues: CASSSSLSGELFSYEQYF. In DNA form, the CDR3 reads TGTGCCAGCAGCTCGTCCCTAAGCGGGGAGCTATTCTCCTACGAGCAGTACTTC.

This clonotype was counted ten times or more. V and J are TRBV14 and TRBJ1-1; D call uncertain. Germline CDR1 is SGHDN and CDR2 is FVKESK. V was pared by 4 bases and J by 4 bases, with 13 bases between. The CDR3 has 14 amino acids. This CDR3 is CASSLLSMATEAFF. CDR3 DNA: TGTGCCAGCAGCCTATTGAGCATGGCCACTGAAGCTTTCTTT. The variable domain in full, completed from reference TRBV14 and TRBJ1-1, reads EAGVTQFPSHSVIEKGQTVTLRCDPISGHDNLYWYRRVMGKEIKFLLHFVKESKQDESGMPNNRFLAERTGGTYSTLKVQPAELEDSGVYFCASSLLSMATEAFFGQGTRLTVV.

This clonotype came up many times. This chain connects TRBV6-2 or TRBV6-3 to TRBJ2-7; TRBD1 might be the D (5 bases). With 5 bases removed from V and 3 bases from J, the gap between germline ends came to 11 bases. The CDR3 is 13 amino acids. The germline gives CDR1 MNHEY, CDR2 SVGEGT. The DNA of the CDR3 is TGTGCCAGCAGTAGGACACCGGTCTACGAGCAGTACTTC. Its translation: CASSRTPVYEQYF.

The sample holds many counts of this clonotype. The genes are TRBV29-1 and TRBJ2-3, with 7 nucleotides matching TRBD1. Germline values: CDR1 SQVTM, CDR2 ANQGSEA. The V segment lost 1 base and the J segment 4 bases; nucleotides outside the gene matches: 2. The CDR3 is made up of 13 amino acids. CDR3 DNA: TGCAGCGTTGAAGTACAGGGGTCAGATACGCAGTATTTT. Protein: CSVEVQGSDTQYF.

This clonotype was seen at least ten times. This sequence joins TRBV7-2 and TRBJ2-7; 14 positions match TRBD2. There are 16 residues in the CDR3. Trimming took 0 bases from V and 2 from J; bases not matched to a gene: 0. The V gene's germline CDR1 is SGHTA and CDR2 FQGNSA. CDR3: CASSLAGLAGAYEQYF. CDR3 sequence (DNA): TGTGCCAGCAGCTTAGCGGGACTAGCGGGGGCCTACGAGCAGTACTTC.

V is TRBV4-3 and J is TRBJ2-7; 10 bases agree with TRBD1. The CDR3 sequence is 18 residues long. Germline lookup yields CDR1 LGHNA and CDR2 YSLEER. Trimming cost V 0 bases and J 3 bases; bases outside gene matches: 11. CDR3 sequence reads: CASSQDRIGTGVFYEQYF. For the CDR3, the DNA is TGCGCCAGCAGCCAAGATCGGATCGGGACAGGGGTCTTCTACGAGCAGTACTTC.

This clonotype was detected many times. The chain employs TRBV5-6 and TRBJ1-1; tentatively, D is TRBD1 (6 bases). Trimming stripped 0 bases from V and 8 bases from J, with 11 bases between. Germline V CDR1 and CDR2: SGHDT, YYEEEE. This CDR3 comprises 13 residues. In DNA form, the CDR3 reads TGTGCCAGCAGCTTGGTCGAGCAGGGGGAAGCTTTCTTT. Protein: CASSLVEQGEAFF.

This chain uses TRBV5-1 with TRBJ2-7; D is ambiguous. Germline loops: CDR1 SGHRS, CDR2 YFSETQ. The CDR3 covers 14 residues. V lost 1 base and J lost 3, with 11 bases in between. The chain's CDR3 is CASSLPQEIYEQYF. The DNA of the CDR3 is TGCGCCAGCAGCTTGCCTCAGGAGATCTACGAGCAGTACTTC.

There are a few counts of this clonotype. This rearrangement joins TRBV2 to TRBJ2-5, with 10 bases identical to TRBD2. This CDR3 has 19 residues. The V gene's germline CDR1 is SNHLY and CDR2 FYNNEI. Trimming at V came to 4 bases and at J to 1 base, leaving 15 bases not matched to a gene. The DNA of the CDR3 is TGTGCCAGCAGTGCCCCCCTGGGGGAAGCGGGGGGGATCCAAGAGACCCAGTACTTC. As protein: CASSAPLGEAGGIQETQYF.

As to this clonotype: A read error is possible here, since a much larger clone lies one base away. The genes are TRBV12-5 and TRBJ2-7; no clear D gene. Germline V gene sequence: CDR1 LGHNT, CDR2 FRNRAP. The CDR3 covers 11 residues. The CDR3: CASGSPYGQYF. The DNA for the CDR3 is TGTGCTAGTGGTTCCCCCTACGGGCAGTACTTC. The full variable domain, in which reference TRBV12-5 and TRBJ2-7 provide the parts outside the CDR3, is DARVTQTPRHKVTEMGQEVTMRCQPILGHNTVFWYRQTMMQGLELLAYFRNRAPLDDSGMPKDRFSAEMPDATLATLKIQPSEPRDSAVYFCASGSPYGQYFGPGTRLTVT.

V gene TRBV6-2 or TRBV6-3 combines with J gene TRBJ1-2, with unresolved D. The CDR3 runs to 15 residues. V was pared by 0 bases and J by 8 bases, with 16 bases between. Germline-derived CDR1 and CDR2 are MNHEY and SVGEGT. The CDR3 DNA is TGTGCCAGCAGTTACTCTTTCGACATTCAAACGGGCTACACCTTC. Protein sequence: CASSYSFDIQTGYTF.